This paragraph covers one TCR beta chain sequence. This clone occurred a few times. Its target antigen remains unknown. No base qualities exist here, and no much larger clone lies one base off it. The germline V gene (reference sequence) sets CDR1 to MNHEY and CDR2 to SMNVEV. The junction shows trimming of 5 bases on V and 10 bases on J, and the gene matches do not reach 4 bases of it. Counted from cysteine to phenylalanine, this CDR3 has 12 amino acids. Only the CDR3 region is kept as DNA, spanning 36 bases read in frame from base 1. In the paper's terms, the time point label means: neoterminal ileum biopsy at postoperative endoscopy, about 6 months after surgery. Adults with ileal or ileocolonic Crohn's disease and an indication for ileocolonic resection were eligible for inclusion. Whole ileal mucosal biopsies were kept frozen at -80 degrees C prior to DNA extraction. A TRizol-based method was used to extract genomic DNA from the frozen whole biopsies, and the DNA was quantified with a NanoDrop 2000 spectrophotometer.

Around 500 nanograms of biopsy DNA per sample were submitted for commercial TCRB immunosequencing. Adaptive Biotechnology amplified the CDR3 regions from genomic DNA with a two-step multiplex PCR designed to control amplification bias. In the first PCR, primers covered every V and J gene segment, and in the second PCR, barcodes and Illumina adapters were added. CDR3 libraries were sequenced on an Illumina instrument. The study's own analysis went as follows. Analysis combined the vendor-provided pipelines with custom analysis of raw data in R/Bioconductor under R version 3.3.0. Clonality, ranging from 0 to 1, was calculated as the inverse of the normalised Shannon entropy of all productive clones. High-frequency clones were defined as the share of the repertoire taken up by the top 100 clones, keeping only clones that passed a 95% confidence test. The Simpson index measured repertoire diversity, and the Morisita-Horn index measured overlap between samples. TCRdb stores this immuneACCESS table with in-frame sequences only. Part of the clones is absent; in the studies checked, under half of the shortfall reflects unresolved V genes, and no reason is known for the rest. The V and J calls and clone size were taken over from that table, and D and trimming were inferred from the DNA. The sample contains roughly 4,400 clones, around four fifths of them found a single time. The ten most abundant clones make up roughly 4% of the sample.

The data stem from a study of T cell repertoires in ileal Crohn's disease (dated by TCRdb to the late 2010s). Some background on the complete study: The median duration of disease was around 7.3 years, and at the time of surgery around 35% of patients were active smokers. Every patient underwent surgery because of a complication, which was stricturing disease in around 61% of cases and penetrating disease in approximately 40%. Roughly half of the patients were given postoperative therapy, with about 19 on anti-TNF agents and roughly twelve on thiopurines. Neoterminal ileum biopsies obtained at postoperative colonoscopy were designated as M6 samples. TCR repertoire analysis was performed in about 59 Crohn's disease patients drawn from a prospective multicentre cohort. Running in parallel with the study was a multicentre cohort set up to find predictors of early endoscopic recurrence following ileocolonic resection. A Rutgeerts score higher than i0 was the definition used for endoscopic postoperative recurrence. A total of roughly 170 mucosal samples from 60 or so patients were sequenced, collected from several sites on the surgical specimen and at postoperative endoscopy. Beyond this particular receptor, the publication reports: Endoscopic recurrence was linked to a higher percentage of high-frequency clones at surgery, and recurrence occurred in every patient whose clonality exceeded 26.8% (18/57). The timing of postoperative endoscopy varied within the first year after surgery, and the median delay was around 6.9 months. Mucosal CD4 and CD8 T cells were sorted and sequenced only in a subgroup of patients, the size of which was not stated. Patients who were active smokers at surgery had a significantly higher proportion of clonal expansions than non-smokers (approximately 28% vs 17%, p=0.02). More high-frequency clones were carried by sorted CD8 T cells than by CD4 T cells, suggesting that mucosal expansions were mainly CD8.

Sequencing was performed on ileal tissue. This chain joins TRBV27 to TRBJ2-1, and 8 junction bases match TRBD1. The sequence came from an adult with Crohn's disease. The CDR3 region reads CASSPRGREQFF. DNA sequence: TGTGCCAGCAGTCCCAGGGGGCGGGAGCAGTTCTTC.